Following are 27 T cell receptor beta chains from one sample sequenced in a study of T cell repertoires in cytomegalovirus infection. TCRdb re-called the reads with MiXCR, one entry per CDR3 protein. The data hold roughly 760,000 distinct CDR3 sequences, with under 40% observed a single time. Sample: PBMCs. The receptors come from a human donor in good health (CMV status not recorded). Some clones in this sample may be carry-over from other donors' samples.

CDR3 sequence: CASSLNSRATNEKLFF. The CDR3 DNA sequence: TGTGCCAGCAGCCTCAACTCACGTGCAACTAATGAAAAACTGTTTTTT. The rearrangement joins TRBV28 to TRBJ1-4; no definite D call. Trimming removed 6 bases at V and 0 bases at J, with 14 bases between. Germline assignment: CDR1 MDHEN and CDR2 SYDVKM. The CDR3 is made up of 16 amino acids.

V is TRBV10-2 and J is TRBJ1-2; D gene uncertain. The germline V and J ends were trimmed by 3 bases and 4 bases, with 9 bases remaining between them. Germline V lookup: CDR1 WSHSY, CDR2 SAAADI. This CDR3 spans 13 amino acids. The CDR3 spells CASSEFQIYGYTF. CDR3 sequence (DNA): TGCGCCAGCAGTGAATTCCAGATCTATGGCTACACCTTC.

Many counts were recorded for this clonotype. The chain has TRBV6-1 and TRBJ1-1; no clear D gene. Looked up from germline, CDR1 is MNHNS and CDR2 is SASEGT. The ends were cut back, 5 bases at V and 1 base at J, with 8 bases in the middle. This CDR3 contains 13 residues. The CDR3 is CASSTGWNTEAFF. The CDR3 coding sequence is TGTGCCAGCAGTACTGGCTGGAACACTGAAGCTTTCTTT.

The J gene is TRBJ1-2, the V gene TRBV7-3, with TRBD1 as a possible D gene (5 bases). Trimming cost V 2 bases and J 4 bases, with 11 bases left between them. Germline V gene lookup returns CDR1 SGHTA and CDR2 FQGTGA. The CDR3 runs to 14 residues. The CDR3 region has the DNA TGTGCCAGCAGCTTAGGACGGGACTTCTATGGCTACACCTTC. This encodes CASSLGRDFYGYTF.

About this clonotype itself: Without the conserved terminal phenylalanine or tryptophan, this CDR3 likely stems from a read error. The chain has TRBV5-6 and TRBJ2-7; no clear D gene. Trimming cost V 3 bases and J 5 bases, with 6 bases left between them. CDR3 length: 11 residues. Germline V gene sequence: CDR1 SGHDT, CDR2 YYEEEE. CDR3 amino acids: CASSYRNEQYL. CDR3 coding DNA: TGTGCCAGCAGCTACCGAAACGAGCAGTACTTA.

This sequence joins TRBV3-1 and TRBJ1-4, with D hard to call. Germline CDR1 is LGHDT and CDR2 is YNNKEL (reference sequence). V was cut by 2 bases and J by 8 bases, with 15 bases left in between. The CDR3 totals 15 residues. The CDR3 region is CASSQNLPAGEKLFF. DNA of the CDR3: TGTGCCAGCAGCCAAAATCTACCGGCGGGGGAAAAACTGTTTTTT.

This clonotype was counted a few times. The chain carries TRBV7-2 and TRBJ1-2; possible D gene TRBD1, 5 bases. In germline, CDR1 is SGHTA, CDR2 FQGNSA. The length of the CDR3 is 16 residues. V lost 2 bases, J lost 1 base, and 14 bases lay in between. CDR3 nucleotides: TGTGCCAGCAGCTTATCGGTTGGGACCATTAACTATGGCTACACCTTC. Encoded protein: CASSLSVGTINYGYTF.

In the case of this clonotype: Relative to the germline gene, one junction end is altered; a read error may explain this. CDR3 coding DNA: TGTGCCAGCAGCCCCGATCGAGTGGGCCGGCCTGGACCAAGGGAGCAGTACTTC. Residues: CASSPDRVGRPGPREQYF. V usage is TRBV4-1 and J usage is TRBJ2-7; D gene uncertain. In germline, CDR1 is MGHRA, CDR2 YSYEKL. This CDR3 contains 18 residues.

This clonotype has a handful of counts. The V gene is TRBV7-2, the J gene TRBJ1-1; TRBD1 is a possible D gene (5 bases). The germline gives CDR1 SGHTA, CDR2 FQGNSA. CDR3 size: 17 residues. Trimming removed 0 bases from V and 2 bases from J, with 16 bases in between. The CDR3 region is CASSLASVAGFNTEAFF. DNA for the CDR3: TGTGCCAGCAGCTTAGCATCCGTGGCAGGGTTTAACACTGAAGCTTTCTTT.

The chain combines TRBV19 with TRBJ2-1; 13 nucleotides agree with TRBD2. V shed 5 bases and J 0 bases; nucleotides not matched to a gene: 7. The CDR3 runs to 18 residues. Germline V lookup: CDR1 LNHDA, CDR2 SQIVND (reference sequence). CDR3 DNA sequence: TGTGCCAGTAGTGCCGGGACTAGCGGGAAGAGCTCCTACAATGAGCAGTTCTTC. It codes for CASSAGTSGKSSYNEQFF.

There are a few counts of this clonotype. The chain recombines TRBV7-9 with TRBJ2-3, with 8 bases identical to TRBD2. CDR1 is SEHNR, CDR2 FQNEAQ, per germline (reference sequence). The CDR3 is 19 amino acids. Losses at the gene ends were 5 bases for V and 0 bases for J; bases not matched to a gene: 16. The CDR3 nucleotides are TGTGCCAGCAGCCGAAGTTGGAGCGGGGGCGGCGCTAGCACAGATACGCAGTATTTT. This translates into CASSRSWSGGGASTDTQYF.

This clonotype was detected only a few times. The chain carries TRBV28 and TRBJ2-4; 10 bases fit TRBD2. The CDR3 covers 14 residues. Losses at the gene ends were 6 bases for V and 6 bases for J; bases not matched to a gene: 5. In germline, CDR1 is MDHEN, CDR2 SYDVKM. The CDR3 region is CASSLSGGGNIQYF. CDR3 nucleotide sequence: TGTGCCAGCAGCCTAAGCGGGGGGGGAAACATTCAGTACTTC.

This clonotype was detected ten times or more. V and J are TRBV7-2 and TRBJ2-2; a possible D gene is TRBD2 (5 bases). The CDR3 contains 15 residues. V shed 3 bases and J shed 3 bases, with 11 bases lying between them. Per germline, CDR1 SGHTA and CDR2 FQGNSA. The DNA of the CDR3 is TGTGCCAGCAGCTTGGCCGGGATGGACACCGGGGAGCTGTTTTTT. Protein product: CASSLAGMDTGELFF.

This clonotype has only a few counts. The chain has TRBV9 and TRBJ2-7; the D is unclear. Germline V gene data show CDR1 as SGDLS and CDR2 as YYNGEE. V lost 0 bases and J lost 3, with 7 bases in between. The CDR3 runs to 13 residues. CDR3 nucleotides: TGTGCCAGCAGCGTAGTCCCCAGCTACGAGCAGTACTTC. It codes for CASSVVPSYEQYF.

The J gene is TRBJ2-1, the V gene TRBV7-8; the D is unclear. Per germline, CDR1 SGHVS and CDR2 FQNEAQ. The CDR3 runs 18 residues. Between the trimmed V and J ends, which lost 7 bases and 2 bases, there was a span of 24 bases. The CDR3 DNA sequence: TGTGCCAGCAACAAAAGAGGCGGAATAGCCGGTACCTACAATGAGCAGTTCTTC. Its protein is CASNKRGGIAGTYNEQFF.

This clonotype was detected only a few times. The CDR3 DNA is TGTGCCAGCAGTCCCAGCTCCACAGGGGGAAACACTGAAGCTTTCTTT. Protein product: CASSPSSTGGNTEAFF. The chain couples TRBV12-3 or TRBV12-4 to TRBJ1-1; TRBD1 matches at 8 bases. The CDR3 is 16 residues long. V lost 5 bases to trimming and J lost 2 bases; unmatched junction nucleotides: 10.

This clonotype was counted between two and nine times. V gene TRBV7-9 combines with J gene TRBJ2-1, with D unresolved. This CDR3 contains 13 residues. The germline CDR1 and CDR2 sequences are SEHNR and FQNEAQ (reference sequence). V lost 0 bases to trimming and J lost 7 bases, with 7 bases between them. The CDR3 reads CASSLAPTNEQFF. The CDR3 DNA reads TGTGCCAGCAGCTTAGCTCCCACTAATGAGCAGTTCTTC.

Here the CDR3 reads CASRGGANVLTF. CDR3 in DNA: TGTGCCAGCAGGGGGGGAGCCAACGTCCTGACTTTC. The chain carries TRBV5-6 and TRBJ2-6; tentative D call: TRBD2 (6 bases). Germline CDR1 is SGHDT and CDR2 is YYEEEE. The CDR3 is made up of 12 amino acids. V dropped 5 bases and J dropped 7 bases, with 7 bases sitting between them.

Of note for this clonotype: The junction departs from germline at one end; a sequencing error may be responsible. The rearrangement uses TRBV5-1 and TRBJ1-3; D is ambiguous. From germline, CDR1 is SGHRS and CDR2 YFSETQ. This CDR3 has 15 residues. The DNA for the CDR3 is TGCACCAGCAGCTTGGTTTCGGGGTCTGGAAACACCATATATTTT. Its protein is CTSSLVSGSGNTIYF.

This clonotype was counted between two and nine times. The chain recombines TRBV10-3 with TRBJ1-1; 9 nucleotides align to TRBD1. The CDR3 has 12 residues. Germline V gives CDR1 ENHRY, CDR2 SYGVKD. V dropped 7 bases and J dropped 6; count of bases not matched to a gene: 3. CDR3 nucleotides: TGTGCCATCACGGGACAGGGCTCTGAAGCTTTCTTT. Translating it yields CAITGQGSEAFF.

About this clonotype itself: It may be a read error: a sequence one base away is much more abundant. Since the CDR3 does not end with the conserved phenylalanine or tryptophan, this likely comes from a read error. The chain links TRBV12-3 or TRBV12-4 to TRBJ2-7; a possible D gene is TRBD1 (5 bases). The CDR3 sequence is 15 residues long. V was cut by 1 base and J by 2 bases, with 12 bases left in between. In DNA form, the CDR3 reads TGTGCCAGCAGTTTAGGGGGCAGTTACGCCTACGAGCAGTACTTA. It codes for CASSLGGSYAYEQYL.

The chain joins TRBV4-1 to TRBJ2-1; a weak D match, TRBD2 (5 bases). The V gene lost 1 base and the J gene lost 0 bases, with 10 bases spanning the gap. Germline V lookup: CDR1 MGHRA, CDR2 YSYEKL. This CDR3 comprises 16 residues. This CDR3 is CASSQAEDSSYNEQFF. For the CDR3, the DNA is TGCGCCAGCAGCCAAGCGGAGGACTCCTCCTACAATGAGCAGTTCTTC.

This chain uses TRBV11-2 with TRBJ1-1; D might be TRBD1 (5 bases). Trimming shortened V by 11 bases and J by 1 base, and 14 bases separated the two germline ends. The CDR3 has 13 amino acids. The V gene's germline CDR1 is SGHAT and CDR2 FQNNGV. CDR3 loop: CASQGVANTEAFF. CDR3 in DNA: TGTGCCTCTCAGGGAGTGGCGAACACTGAAGCTTTCTTT.

There are a few counts of this clonotype. This rearrangement joins TRBV6-1 to TRBJ1-2; unclear D gene. The CDR3 consists of 11 residues. Per germline, CDR1 MNHNS and CDR2 SASEGT. Trimming took 10 bases from V and 4 from J, leaving 10 bases between them. Here the CDR3 DNA reads TGTGCCATCGGGAGCTCCTATGGCTACACCTTC. This translates into CAIGSSYGYTF.

This rearrangement joins TRBV5-1 to TRBJ1-2; possibly TRBD1 for D (5 bases). V gave up 1 base and J gave up 4 bases, with 14 bases separating them. CDR1 SGHRS and CDR2 YFSETQ come from the germline V gene. The CDR3 is 15 residues long. The CDR3 sequence: CASSLSGGEVYGYTF. The CDR3 region has the DNA TGCGCCAGCAGCTTGTCCGGAGGGGAGGTCTATGGCTACACCTTC.

The chain links TRBV19 to TRBJ1-1; tentative D call: TRBD1 (6 bases). CDR3 length equals 12 residues. The V gene lost 8 bases and the J gene lost 6 bases, with 13 bases spanning the gap. Germline-derived CDR1 and CDR2 are LNHDA and SQIVND (reference sequence). The CDR3 region has the DNA TGTGCCAGTGGTCGGGGGCTCTCTGAAGCTTTCTTT. This sequence encodes CASGRGLSEAFF.

In its sample, this clonotype was seen a few times. V gene TRBV5-8 combines with J gene TRBJ2-1; D remains ambiguous. Per the germline V gene, CDR1 is SGHTS and CDR2 is YDEGEE. CDR3 length equals 11 residues. Trimming stripped 7 bases from V and 9 bases from J, with 11 bases between. CDR3 sequence reads: CASDVRSEQFF. CDR3 nucleotides: TGTGCCAGCGACGTCCGTAGTGAGCAGTTCTTC.